The entry below describes one TCR beta chain. Its target is unknown. Diagnoses were made from clinical symptoms, serum measures (thyroxine and TRAb), thyroid ultrasound and orbital computed tomography. These data come from a study of T cells in Graves' hyperthyroidism and ophthalmopathy. Study as a whole: Once the initial diagnosis was made, peripheral blood was obtained before any treatment.

Study-wide results and limits: The blood repertoire included most of the expanded thyroid clonotypes above 0.001. The model identified upcoming ophthalmopathy a median roughly 6 months ahead of onset.

TCR beta CDR3 sequences were amplified from RNA transcripts. With the HTBI primer set, the TCR CDR3 went through a first round of RT-PCR. A single record per CDR3 protein comes from TCRdb applying MiXCR to the multiplex PCR reads. The sample lists under 350,000 distinct CDR3 sequences; under 25% were seen once. The V and J ends lost 6 bases and 5 bases respectively, with 16 bases between them. Germline V gene data show CDR1 as SNHLY and CDR2 as FYNNEI. CDR3 length equals 14 residues. The TCR comes from a woman in her forties or fifties with Graves' hyperthyroidism. The rearrangement links TRBV2 to TRBJ2-5; tentative D call: TRBD2 (5 bases). The specimen sequenced was blood. The DNA of the CDR3 is TGTGCCAGCAGCTTAGGATGGGAGCCCGAGACCCAGTACTTC. It is translated as CASSLGWEPETQYF.